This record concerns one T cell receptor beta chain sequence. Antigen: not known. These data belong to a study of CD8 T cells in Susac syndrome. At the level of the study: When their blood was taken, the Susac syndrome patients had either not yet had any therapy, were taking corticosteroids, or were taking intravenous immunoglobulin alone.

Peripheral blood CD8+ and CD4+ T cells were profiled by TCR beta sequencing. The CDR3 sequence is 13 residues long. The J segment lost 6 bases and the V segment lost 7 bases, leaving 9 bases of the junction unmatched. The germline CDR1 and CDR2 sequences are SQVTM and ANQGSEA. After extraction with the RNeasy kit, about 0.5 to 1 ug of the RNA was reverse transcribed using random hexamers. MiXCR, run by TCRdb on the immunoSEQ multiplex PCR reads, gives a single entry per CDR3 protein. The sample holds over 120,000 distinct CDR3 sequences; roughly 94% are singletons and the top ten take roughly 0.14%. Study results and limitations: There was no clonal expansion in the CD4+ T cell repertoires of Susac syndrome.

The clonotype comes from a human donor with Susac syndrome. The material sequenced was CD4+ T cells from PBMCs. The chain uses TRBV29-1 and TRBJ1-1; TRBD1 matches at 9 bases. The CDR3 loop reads CSARQGVRAEAFF. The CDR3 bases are TGCAGCGCCAGACAGGGGGTGAGGGCTGAAGCTTTCTTT. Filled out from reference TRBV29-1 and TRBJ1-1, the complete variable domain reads SAVISQKPSRDICQRGTSLTIQCQVDSQVTMMFWYRQQPGQSLTLIATANQGSEATYESGFVIDKFPISRPNLTFSTLTVSNMSPEDSSIYLCSARQGVRAEAFFGQGTRLTVV.